What follows describes a single T cell receptor beta chain. The data derive from a study of T cell repertoires in cytomegalovirus infection. CDR3 length equals 15 residues. V lost 4 bases to trimming and J lost 13 bases; unmatched junction nucleotides: 18. The germline V gene encodes CDR1 SGHDN and CDR2 FVKESK. TCRdb processed the reads anew with MiXCR; each CDR3 protein has one entry. The sample has roughly 190,000 distinct CDR3 sequences, roughly 9.8% seen once. The TCR was taken from a human donor in good health (CMV status not recorded). Some clones in this sample may be carry-over from other donors' samples. V gene TRBV14 combines with J gene TRBJ1-1; TRBD1 matches at 7 bases. Sequenced material: PBMCs. The CDR3 DNA follows: TGTGCCAGCAGCCTATACAGGGGACCTACTGAAGTGCTTTTCTTT. This codes for CASSLYRGPTEVLFF. Full variable domain (missing parts from reference TRBV14 and TRBJ1-1): EAGVTQFPSHSVIEKGQTVTLRCDPISGHDNLYWYRRVMGKEIKFLLHFVKESKQDESGMPNNRFLAERTGGTYSTLKVQPAELEDSGVYFCASSLYRGPTEVLFFGQGTRLTVV.